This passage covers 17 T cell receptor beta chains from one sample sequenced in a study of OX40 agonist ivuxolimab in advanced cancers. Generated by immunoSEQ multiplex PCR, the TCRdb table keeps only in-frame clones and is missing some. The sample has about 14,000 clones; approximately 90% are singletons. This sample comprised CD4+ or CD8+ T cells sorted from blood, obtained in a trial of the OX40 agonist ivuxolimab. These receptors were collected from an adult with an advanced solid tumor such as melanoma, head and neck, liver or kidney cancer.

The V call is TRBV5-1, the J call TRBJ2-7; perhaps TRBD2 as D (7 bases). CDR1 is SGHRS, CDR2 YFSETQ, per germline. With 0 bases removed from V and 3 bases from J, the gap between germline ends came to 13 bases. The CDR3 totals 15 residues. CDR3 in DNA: TGCGCCAGCAGCTTGGTCGGGGGGCGAAGCTACGAGCAGTACTTC. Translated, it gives CASSLVGGRSYEQYF.

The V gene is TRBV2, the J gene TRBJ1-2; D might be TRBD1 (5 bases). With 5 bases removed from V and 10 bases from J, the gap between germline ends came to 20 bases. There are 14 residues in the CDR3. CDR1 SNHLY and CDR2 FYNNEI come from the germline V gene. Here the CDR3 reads CASSQGARHPTYTF. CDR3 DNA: TGTGCCAGCAGTCAGGGCGCTCGCCACCCCACCTACACCTTC.

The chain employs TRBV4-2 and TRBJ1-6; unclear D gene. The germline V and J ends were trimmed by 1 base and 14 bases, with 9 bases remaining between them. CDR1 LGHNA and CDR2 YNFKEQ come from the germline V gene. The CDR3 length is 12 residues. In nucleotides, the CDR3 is TGTGCCAGCAGCCAAGCCCGTGCGGCCCTCCACTTT. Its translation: CASSQARAALHF.

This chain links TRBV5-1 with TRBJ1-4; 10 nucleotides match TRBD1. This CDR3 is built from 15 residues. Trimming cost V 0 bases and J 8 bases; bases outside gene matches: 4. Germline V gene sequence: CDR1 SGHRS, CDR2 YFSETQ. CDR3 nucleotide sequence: TGCGCCAGCAGCTTGGCCGGGACAGGGGACGAAAAACTGTTTTTT. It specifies CASSLAGTGDEKLFF.

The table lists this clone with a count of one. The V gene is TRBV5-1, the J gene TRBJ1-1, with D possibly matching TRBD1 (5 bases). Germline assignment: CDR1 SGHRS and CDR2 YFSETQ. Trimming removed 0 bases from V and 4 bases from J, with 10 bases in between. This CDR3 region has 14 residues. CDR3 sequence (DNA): TGCGCCAGCAGCTTGGGTGGGGGAGGCACTGAAGCTTTCTTT. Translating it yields CASSLGGGGTEAFF.

This CDR3 reads CASSSGRVDTSPLHF. The CDR3 DNA sequence: TGCGCCAGCAGCTCGGGGCGGGTAGACACTTCACCCCTCCACTTT. The chain uses TRBV5-1 and TRBJ1-6, with D maybe TRBD1 (5 bases). This CDR3 region has 15 residues. V shed 3 bases and J shed 9 bases, with 16 bases lying between them. In germline, CDR1 is SGHRS, CDR2 YFSETQ.

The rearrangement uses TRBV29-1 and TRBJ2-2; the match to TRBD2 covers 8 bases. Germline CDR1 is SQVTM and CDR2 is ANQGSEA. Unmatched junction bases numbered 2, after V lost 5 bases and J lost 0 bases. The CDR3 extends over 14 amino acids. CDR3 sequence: CSVFSGANTGELFF. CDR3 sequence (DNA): TGCAGCGTTTTTAGCGGGGCGAACACCGGGGAGCTGTTTTTT.

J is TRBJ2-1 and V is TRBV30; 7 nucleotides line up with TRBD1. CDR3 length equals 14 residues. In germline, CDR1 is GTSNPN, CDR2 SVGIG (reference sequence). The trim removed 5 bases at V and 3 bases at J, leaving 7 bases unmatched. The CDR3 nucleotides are TGTGCCTGGGCACCGGGACAGTACTACAATGAGCAGTTCTTC. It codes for CAWAPGQYYNEQFF.

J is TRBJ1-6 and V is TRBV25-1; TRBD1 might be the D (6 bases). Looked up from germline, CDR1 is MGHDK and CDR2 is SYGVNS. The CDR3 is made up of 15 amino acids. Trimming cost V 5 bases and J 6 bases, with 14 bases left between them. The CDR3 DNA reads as TGTGCCAGCAGTCTCCGACAGGAGAGTAATTCACCCCTCCACTTT. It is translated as CASSLRQESNSPLHF.

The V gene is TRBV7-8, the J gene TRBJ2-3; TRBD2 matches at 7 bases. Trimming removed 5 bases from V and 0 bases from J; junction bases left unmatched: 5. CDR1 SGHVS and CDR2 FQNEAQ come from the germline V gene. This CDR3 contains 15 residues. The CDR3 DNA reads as TGTGCCAGCAGCCGACGACTAGCTAGCACAGATACGCAGTATTTT. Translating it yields CASSRRLASTDTQYF.

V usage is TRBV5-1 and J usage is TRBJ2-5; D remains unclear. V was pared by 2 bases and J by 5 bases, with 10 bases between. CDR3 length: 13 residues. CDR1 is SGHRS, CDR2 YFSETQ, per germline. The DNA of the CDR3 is TGCGCCAGCAGCTTTCAAGTAGAGGAGACCCAGTACTTC. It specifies CASSFQVEETQYF.

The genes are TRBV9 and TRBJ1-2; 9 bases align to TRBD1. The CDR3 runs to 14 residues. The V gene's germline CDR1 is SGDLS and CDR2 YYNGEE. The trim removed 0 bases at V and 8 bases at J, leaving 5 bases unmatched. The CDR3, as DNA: TGTGCCAGCAGCGTAGAGGGACAGGGAATCGGCTACACCTTC. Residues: CASSVEGQGIGYTF.

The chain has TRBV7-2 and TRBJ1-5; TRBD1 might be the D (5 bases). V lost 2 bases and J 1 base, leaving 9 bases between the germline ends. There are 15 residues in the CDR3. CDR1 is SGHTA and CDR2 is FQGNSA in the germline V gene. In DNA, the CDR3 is TGTGCCAGCAGCTTATTCGAGGGGAGCAATCAGCCCCAGCATTTT. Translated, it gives CASSLFEGSNQPQHF.

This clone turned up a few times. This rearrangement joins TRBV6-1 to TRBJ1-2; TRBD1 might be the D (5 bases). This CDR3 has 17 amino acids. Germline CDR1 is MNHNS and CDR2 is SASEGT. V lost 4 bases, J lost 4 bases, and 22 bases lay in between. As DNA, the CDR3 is TGTGCCAGCAGTGCCTCCTCCGGGACGTTGGGAGTCTATGGCTACACCTTC. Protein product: CASSASSGTLGVYGYTF.

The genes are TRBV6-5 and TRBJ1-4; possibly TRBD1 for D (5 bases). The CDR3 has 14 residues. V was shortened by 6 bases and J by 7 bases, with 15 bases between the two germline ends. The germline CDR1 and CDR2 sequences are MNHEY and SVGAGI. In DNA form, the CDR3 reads TGTGCCAGCAGCCTCGGGCAGGGTAGTGAAAAACTGTTTTTT. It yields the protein CASSLGQGSEKLFF.

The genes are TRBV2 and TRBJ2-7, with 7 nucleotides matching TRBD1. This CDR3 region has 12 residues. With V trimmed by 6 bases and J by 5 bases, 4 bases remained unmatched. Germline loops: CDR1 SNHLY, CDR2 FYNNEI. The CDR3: CASREQGNEQYF. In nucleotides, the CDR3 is TGTGCCAGCAGGGAACAGGGGAACGAGCAGTACTTC. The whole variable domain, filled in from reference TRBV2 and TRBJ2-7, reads EPEVTQTPSHQVTQMGQEVILRCVPISNHLYFYWYRQILGQKVEFLVSFYNNEISEKSEIFDDQFSVERPDGSNFTLKIRSTKLEDSAMYFCASREQGNEQYFGPGTRLTVT.

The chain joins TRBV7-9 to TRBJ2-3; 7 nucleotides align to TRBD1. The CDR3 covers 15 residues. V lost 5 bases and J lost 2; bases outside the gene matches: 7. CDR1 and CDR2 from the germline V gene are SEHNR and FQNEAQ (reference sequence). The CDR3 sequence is CASSLRTGATDTQYF. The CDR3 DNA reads TGTGCCAGCAGCCTCAGGACAGGCGCCACAGATACGCAGTATTTT.